This entry lists 17 T cell receptor beta chains sequenced from one sample in a study of PD-1 blockade in classical Hodgkin lymphoma. Sequenced by immunoSEQ multiplex PCR; TCRdb stores in-frame clones only, minus some. The sample contains roughly 150,000 clones, under 85% of which appear only once. Each patient experienced a relapse that followed autologous stem cell transplantation, and brentuximab vedotin exposure varied. Sample: peripheral blood mononuclear cells (PBMCs), taken before the second cycle of nivolumab. These receptor sequences come from a human donor with classical Hodgkin lymphoma.

V usage is TRBV7-8 and J usage is TRBJ2-7, with 9 bases fitting TRBD1. The germline CDR1 and CDR2 sequences are SGHVS and FQNEAQ. Trimming at V came to 4 bases and at J to 3 bases, leaving 1 base not matched to a gene. This CDR3 contains 13 residues. CDR3 residues: CASSSDRGYEQYF. CDR3 in DNA: TGTGCCAGCAGCTCGGACAGGGGCTACGAGCAGTACTTC. Complete variable domain (other parts from reference TRBV7-8 and TRBJ2-7): GAGVSQSPRYKVAKRGQDVALRCDPISGHVSLFWYQQALGQGPEFLTYFQNEAQLDKSGLPSDRFFAERPEGSVSTLKIQRTQQEDSAVYLCASSSDRGYEQYFGPGTRLTVT.

The V call is TRBV7-2, the J call TRBJ2-1, with 8 positions matching TRBD2. The V segment lost 1 base and the J segment 7 bases; nucleotides outside the gene matches: 6. The length of the CDR3 is 15 residues. The germline CDR1 and CDR2 sequences are SGHTA and FQGNSA. In nucleotides, the CDR3 is TGTGCCAGCAGCTTAGGCGGCGGGGGGCAGAATGAGCAGTTCTTC. Translated, it gives CASSLGGGGQNEQFF.

By its share, this clone is medium-sized. The V gene is TRBV4-1, the J gene TRBJ2-5; no clear D gene. Germline CDR1 and CDR2: MGHRA and YSYEKL. The CDR3 runs to 14 residues. V gave up 2 bases and J gave up 4 bases, with 11 bases separating them. The CDR3 nucleotides read TGCGCCAGCAGCCAATTTGTCCTCATAGAGACCCAGTACTTC. Translating it yields CASSQFVLIETQYF.

The rearrangement joins TRBV10-3 to TRBJ1-2; 7 bases agree with TRBD1. Per the germline V gene, CDR1 is ENHRY and CDR2 is SYGVKD. The CDR3 is made up of 14 amino acids. Losses at the gene ends were 4 bases for V and 4 bases for J; bases not matched to a gene: 6. CDR3 region: CAISGTGTVYGYTF. CDR3 in DNA: TGTGCCATCAGTGGAACCGGGACAGTCTATGGCTACACCTTC.

This chain links TRBV5-1 with TRBJ2-3; the match to TRBD1 covers 10 bases. J lost 1 base, V lost 2 bases, and 4 bases had no gene match. CDR1 is SGHRS and CDR2 is YFSETQ in the germline V gene. This CDR3 comprises 16 residues. CDR3 in amino acids: CASSFGTGVGTDTQYF. The CDR3 region has the DNA TGCGCCAGCAGCTTCGGGACAGGGGTGGGCACAGATACGCAGTATTTT.

This clone has a single count. The junction departs from the called germline gene at one end, perhaps through a read error. V and J are TRBV10-3 and TRBJ2-3, with 7 positions matching TRBD1. This CDR3 is 14 amino acids long. In germline, CDR1 is ENHRY, CDR2 SYGVKD. The CDR3 reads CASSSGQGTDTQYF. DNA of the CDR3: TGTGCCAGCAGTTCCGGACAGGGCACAGATACGCAGTATTTT.

V usage is TRBV27 and J usage is TRBJ2-3; the match to TRBD1 covers 7 bases. The CDR3 covers 14 residues. The junction had 2 bases not matched to a gene; V was cut back by 5 bases and J by 0 bases. CDR1 is MNHEY, CDR2 SMNVEV, per germline (reference sequence). The CDR3 loop reads CASSLRGSTDTQYF. DNA of the CDR3: TGTGCCAGCAGTCTCAGGGGGAGCACAGATACGCAGTATTTT.

The V gene is TRBV9, the J gene TRBJ1-1; 11 nucleotides line up with TRBD1. CDR1 is SGDLS, CDR2 YYNGEE, per germline. The CDR3 runs 13 residues. The trim removed 4 bases at V and 6 bases at J, leaving 2 bases unmatched. CDR3 DNA: TGTGCCAGCAGCCGGGACAGGGGGTCTGAAGCTTTCTTT. Translating gives CASSRDRGSEAFF.

The chain couples TRBV29-1 to TRBJ1-1; D not certain. Per germline, CDR1 SQVTM and CDR2 ANQGSEA. Trimming cost V 4 bases and J 0 bases, with 9 bases left between them. This CDR3 has 13 amino acids. This chain's CDR3 is CSVVGIMNTEAFF. CDR3 nucleotide sequence: TGCAGCGTTGTGGGGATAATGAACACTGAAGCTTTCTTT.

This clone was recorded a few times. The V call is TRBV5-1, the J call TRBJ2-1; 8 nucleotides align to TRBD2. CDR3 length equals 13 residues. After removal of 3 bases from V and 6 bases from J, the junction contained 2 bases not matched to a gene. CDR1 is SGHRS and CDR2 is YFSETQ in the germline V gene. The CDR3 spells CASSYGRANEQFF. The CDR3 nucleotides read TGCGCCAGCAGCTACGGGAGGGCCAATGAGCAGTTCTTC.

The CDR3 here is CASSQSGSTNEKLFF. As DNA, the CDR3 is TGTGCCAGCAGCCAATCAGGGTCAACTAATGAAAAACTGTTTTTT. The chain carries TRBV9 and TRBJ1-4; TRBD1 is a possible D gene (5 bases). V lost 4 bases and J lost 0, with 10 bases in between. The length of the CDR3 is 15 residues. Germline assignment: CDR1 SGDLS and CDR2 YYNGEE.

The rearrangement joins TRBV2 to TRBJ1-2; the D is unclear. Germline CDR1 and CDR2: SNHLY and FYNNEI. V lost 4 bases and J lost 7, with 22 bases in between. The CDR3 length is 16 residues. For the CDR3, the DNA is TGTGCCAGCAGTGTTTATATAGGAAACATCGGTGGTGGCTACACCTTC. This translates into CASSVYIGNIGGGYTF.

This chain uses TRBV19 with TRBJ2-5, with a tentative D call TRBD2 (5 bases). Trimming removed 3 bases at V and 1 base at J, with 21 bases between. The CDR3 covers 18 residues. In germline, CDR1 is LNHDA, CDR2 SQIVND (reference sequence). The CDR3 sequence: CASSMTPLLGTLQETQYF. The CDR3 DNA follows: TGTGCCAGTAGTATGACCCCCCTACTAGGAACACTCCAAGAGACCCAGTACTTC.

This CDR3 is CASGGLAGAETQYF. In nucleotides, the CDR3 is TGTGCCAGCGGAGGACTAGCGGGGGCAGAGACCCAGTACTTC. J is TRBJ2-5 and V is TRBV5-8; 13 bases align to TRBD2. The ends lost 7 bases at V and 4 bases at J; junction bases unmatched: 4. CDR3 size: 14 residues. CDR1 and CDR2 from the germline V gene are SGHTS and YDEGEE.

This clone has a handful of counts. The chain links TRBV28 to TRBJ1-1; TRBD1 aligns across 9 bases. This CDR3 contains 16 residues. CDR1 and CDR2 (germline): MDHEN, SYDVKM. Germline trimming cut 1 base from V and 5 bases from J; bases unmatched to any gene: 8. The CDR3 loop is CASSLYRDRAKTEAFF. DNA for the CDR3: TGTGCCAGCAGTTTATACCGGGACAGGGCTAAGACTGAAGCTTTCTTT.

J is TRBJ1-3 and V is TRBV6-5; the match to TRBD1 covers 7 bases. Germline V CDR1 and CDR2: MNHEY, SVGAGI. The CDR3 has 14 amino acids. After removal of 6 bases from V and 2 bases from J, the junction contained 4 bases not matched to a gene. CDR3 sequence reads: CASRTQGAGNTIYF. The DNA of the CDR3 is TGTGCCAGCAGGACCCAGGGGGCTGGAAACACCATATATTTT.

The rearrangement uses TRBV9 and TRBJ2-1, with TRBD1 identical over 9 bases. The V gene's germline CDR1 is SGDLS and CDR2 YYNGEE. Unmatched junction bases numbered 11, after V lost 5 bases and J lost 8 bases. This CDR3 has 15 amino acids. The CDR3 DNA sequence: TGTGCCAGCAGTGCTGCGGGACAGGGTTTCGATGAGCAGTTCTTC. Translating it yields CASSAAGQGFDEQFF.